This T cell receptor beta chain was retrieved from a study of blood T cell repertoires in COVID-19. Study-level background: There were acute and convalescent COVID-19 samples, and they came from the United States, Italy and Spain.

A Seattle source enrolled patients during active infection and followed them longitudinally. Measured with immunoSEQ multiplex PCR; TCRdb has only the in-frame clones, and not every one. The sample comprises about 350,000 clones, more than 70% of which are singletons, and approximately 4.1% rests with the top ten. The V end was cut by 0 bases, the J end by 0 bases, with 4 bases between. Per the germline V gene, CDR1 is SGDLS and CDR2 is YYNGEE. This CDR3 has 14 residues. This chain uses TRBV9 with TRBJ2-1, with D unclear. This clonotype was obtained from an older woman with COVID-19, enrolled during active disease. Sequenced material: peripheral blood. For the CDR3, the DNA is TGTGCCAGCAGCGTAGGTAGCTCCTACAATGAGCAGTTCTTC. This translates into CASSVGSSYNEQFF.